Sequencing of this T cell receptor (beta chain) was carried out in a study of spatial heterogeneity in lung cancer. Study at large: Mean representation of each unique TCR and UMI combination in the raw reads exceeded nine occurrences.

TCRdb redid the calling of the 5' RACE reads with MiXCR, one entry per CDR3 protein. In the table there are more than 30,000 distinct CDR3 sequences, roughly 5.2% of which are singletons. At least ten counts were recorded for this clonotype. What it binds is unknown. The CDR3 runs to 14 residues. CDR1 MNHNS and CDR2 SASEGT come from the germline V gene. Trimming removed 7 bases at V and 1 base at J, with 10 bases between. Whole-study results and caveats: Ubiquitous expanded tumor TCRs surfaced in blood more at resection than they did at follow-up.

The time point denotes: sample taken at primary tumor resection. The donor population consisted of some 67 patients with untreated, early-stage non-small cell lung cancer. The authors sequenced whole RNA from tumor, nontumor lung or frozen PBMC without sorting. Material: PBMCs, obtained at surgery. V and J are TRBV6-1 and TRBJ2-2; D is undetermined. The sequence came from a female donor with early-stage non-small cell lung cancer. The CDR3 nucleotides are TGTGCCAGCAAGGCAGCCTTGAACACCGGGGAGCTGTTTTTT. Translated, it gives CASKAALNTGELFF.